One and the same sample provided the 8 T cell receptor beta chains below, sequenced in a study of blood T cell repertoires in COVID-19 (dated by TCRdb to about 2020). Library generation was performed with the immunoSEQ multiplex PCR assay. The source is immuneACCESS, and TCRdb retained only in-frame sequences with V and J called. Part of the clones is not carried over; for the studies checked, unresolved V genes explain less than half of this, and the remainder is unexplained. The sample table contains about 62,000 clones; only one count was recorded for roughly 92% of them. Of the sample, about 5.4% is held by the ten largest clones. Source material: peripheral blood. The source is a human donor in a cohort sampled during active COVID-19.

The genes are TRBV7-2 and TRBJ2-7; no reliable D call. This CDR3 has 19 amino acids. Germline-derived CDR1 and CDR2 are SGHTA and FQGNSA. Trimming removed 2 bases at V and 1 base at J, with 24 bases between. The CDR3 region is CASSLRQSIYGGESYEQYF. Here the CDR3 DNA reads TGTGCCAGCAGCTTAAGGCAGTCTATTTACGGCGGTGAATCCTACGAGCAGTACTTC.

The V call is TRBV6-4, the J call TRBJ2-1, with 8 bases fitting TRBD2. Germline loops: CDR1 MRHNA, CDR2 SNTAGT. This CDR3 has 15 amino acids. V lost 3 bases to trimming and J lost 8 bases; unmatched junction nucleotides: 9. The chain's CDR3 is CASSEDGRAFDEQFF. Here the CDR3 DNA reads TGTGCCAGCAGTGAAGACGGGAGGGCCTTCGATGAGCAGTTCTTC.

This chain connects TRBV6-1 to TRBJ2-3, with TRBD2 matching over 9 bases. After removal of 4 bases from V and 4 bases from J, the junction contained 9 bases not matched to a gene. Per germline, CDR1 MNHNS and CDR2 SASEGT. The CDR3 loop spans 16 amino acids. CDR3 bases: TGTGCCAGCAGTGCTATAGCGGGAGTCCGGGCAGATACGCAGTATTTT. Its translation is CASSAIAGVRADTQYF.

The chain combines TRBV7-2 with TRBJ2-1; D possibly corresponds to TRBD1 (5 bases). In germline, CDR1 is SGHTA, CDR2 FQGNSA. Trimming shortened V by 4 bases and J by 15 bases, and 19 bases separated the two germline ends. The CDR3 totals 13 residues. DNA for the CDR3: TGTGCCAGCAGCTCCCTCCTCCCGACAGAACCGTTCTTC. Translated: CASSSLLPTEPFF.

This chain links TRBV28 with TRBJ1-2, with a weak D call TRBD1 (5 bases). V lost 5 bases, J lost 7 bases, and 14 bases lay in between. CDR3 size: 13 residues. Germline CDR1 MDHEN, CDR2 SYDVKM. CDR3 residues: CASSTRAGSGYTF. The CDR3 DNA reads as TGTGCCAGCAGTACCAGGGCCGGGAGTGGCTACACCTTC.

The chain has TRBV19 and TRBJ1-6; tentative D call: TRBD1 (6 bases). The CDR3 loop spans 15 amino acids. Germline-derived CDR1 and CDR2 are LNHDA and SQIVND (reference sequence). The V end lost 0 bases, the J end lost 10 bases, and 13 bases lay between the germline ends. The CDR3 region is CASSIEGQRASPLHF. The DNA for the CDR3 is TGTGCCAGTAGTATAGAGGGACAAAGGGCCTCACCCCTCCACTTT.

This clone was observed a single time. The chain recombines TRBV3-1 (or the pseudogene TRBV3-2) with TRBJ2-6; 7 nucleotides align to TRBD2. V gave up 7 bases and J gave up 1 base; unmatched junction bases: 4. CDR1 is LGHDT, CDR2 YNNKEL, per germline (reference sequence). The CDR3 sequence is 15 residues long. The CDR3 DNA follows: TGTGCCAGCACCCCCGGGGGGTCTGGGGCCAACGTCCTGACTTTC. The encoded protein is CASTPGGSGANVLTF.

The J gene is TRBJ1-1, the V gene TRBV5-8; D gene uncertain. The V and J ends lost 5 bases and 1 base respectively, with 12 bases between them. Germline V gene sequence: CDR1 SGHTS, CDR2 YDEGEE. CDR3 length: 14 residues. This CDR3 reads CASRAGRANTEAFF. The CDR3 DNA is TGTGCCAGCAGGGCGGGAAGAGCGAACACTGAAGCTTTCTTT.